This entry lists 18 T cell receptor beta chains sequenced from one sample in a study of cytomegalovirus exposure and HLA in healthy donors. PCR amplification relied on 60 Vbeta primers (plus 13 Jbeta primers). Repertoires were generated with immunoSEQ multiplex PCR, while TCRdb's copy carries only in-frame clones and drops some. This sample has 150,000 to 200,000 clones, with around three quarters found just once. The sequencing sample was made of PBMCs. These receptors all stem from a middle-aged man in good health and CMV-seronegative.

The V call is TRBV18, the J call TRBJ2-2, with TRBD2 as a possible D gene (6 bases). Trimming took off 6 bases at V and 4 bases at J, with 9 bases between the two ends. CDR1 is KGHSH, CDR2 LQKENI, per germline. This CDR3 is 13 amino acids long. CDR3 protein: CASSRGTTGELFF. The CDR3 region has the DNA TGTGCCAGCTCCCGGGGGACCACCGGGGAGCTGTTTTTT. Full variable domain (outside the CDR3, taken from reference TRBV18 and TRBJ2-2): NAGVMQNPRHLVRRRGQEARLRCSPMKGHSHVYWYRQLPEEGLKFMVYLQKENIIDESGMPKERFSAEFPKEGPSILRIQQVVRGDSAAYFCASSRGTTGELFFGEGSRLTVL.

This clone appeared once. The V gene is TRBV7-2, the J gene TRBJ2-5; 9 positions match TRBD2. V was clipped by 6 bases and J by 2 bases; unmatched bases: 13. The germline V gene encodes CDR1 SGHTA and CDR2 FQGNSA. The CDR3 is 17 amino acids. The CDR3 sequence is CASSSIPSGGPQETQYF. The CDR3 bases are TGTGCCAGCAGTTCAATCCCCAGCGGGGGGCCGCAAGAGACCCAGTACTTC.

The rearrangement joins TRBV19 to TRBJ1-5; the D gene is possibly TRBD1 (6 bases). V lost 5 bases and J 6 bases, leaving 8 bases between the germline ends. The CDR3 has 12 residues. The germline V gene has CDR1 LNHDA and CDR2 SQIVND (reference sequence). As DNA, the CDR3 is TGTGCCAGTAGTGCGACAGGTCAGCCCCAGCATTTT. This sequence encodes CASSATGQPQHF.

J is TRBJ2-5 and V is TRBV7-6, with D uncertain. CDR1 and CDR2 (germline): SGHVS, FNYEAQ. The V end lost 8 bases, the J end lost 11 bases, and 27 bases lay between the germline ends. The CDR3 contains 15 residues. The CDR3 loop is CASRQSPIDRGEQYF. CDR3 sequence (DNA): TGTGCCAGCCGCCAGTCCCCTATTGATCGCGGTGAGCAGTACTTC.

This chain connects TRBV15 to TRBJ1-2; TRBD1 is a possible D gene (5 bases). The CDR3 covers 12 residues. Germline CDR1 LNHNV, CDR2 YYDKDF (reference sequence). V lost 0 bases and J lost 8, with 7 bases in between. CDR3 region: CATSRDNRGYTF. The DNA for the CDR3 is TGTGCCACCAGCAGAGATAACAGGGGCTACACCTTC.

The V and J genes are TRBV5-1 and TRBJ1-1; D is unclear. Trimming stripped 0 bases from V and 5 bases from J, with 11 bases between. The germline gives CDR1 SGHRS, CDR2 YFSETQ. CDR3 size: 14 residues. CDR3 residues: CASSLAVPRTEAFF. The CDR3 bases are TGCGCCAGCAGCTTGGCCGTGCCGAGGACTGAAGCTTTCTTT.

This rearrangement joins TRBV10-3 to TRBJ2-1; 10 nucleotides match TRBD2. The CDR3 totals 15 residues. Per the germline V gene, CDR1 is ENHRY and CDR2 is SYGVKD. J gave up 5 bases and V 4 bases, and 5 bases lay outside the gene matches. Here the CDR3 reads CAISVLAGGNNEQFF. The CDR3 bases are TGTGCCATCAGTGTTTTAGCGGGGGGCAACAATGAGCAGTTCTTC.

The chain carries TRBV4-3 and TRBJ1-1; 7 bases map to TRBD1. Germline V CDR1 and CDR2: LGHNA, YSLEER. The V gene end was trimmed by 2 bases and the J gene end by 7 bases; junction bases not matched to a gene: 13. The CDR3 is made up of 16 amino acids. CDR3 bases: TGCGCCAGCAGCCAATCACGCCGGGACAGTGGGTTTGAAGCTTTCTTT. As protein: CASSQSRRDSGFEAFF.

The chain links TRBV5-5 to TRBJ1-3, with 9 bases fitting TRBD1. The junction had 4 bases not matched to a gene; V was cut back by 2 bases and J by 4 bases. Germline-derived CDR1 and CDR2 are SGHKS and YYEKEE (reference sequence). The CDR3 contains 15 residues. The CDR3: CASSFQDRGGNTIYF. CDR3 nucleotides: TGTGCCAGCAGCTTCCAAGACAGGGGGGGAAACACCATATATTTT. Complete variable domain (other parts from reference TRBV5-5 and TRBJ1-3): DAGVTQSPTHLIKTRGQQVTLRCSPISGHKSVSWYQQVLGQGPQFIFQYYEKEERGRGNFPDRFSARQFPNYSSELNVNALLLGDSALYLCASSFQDRGGNTIYFGEGSWLTVV.

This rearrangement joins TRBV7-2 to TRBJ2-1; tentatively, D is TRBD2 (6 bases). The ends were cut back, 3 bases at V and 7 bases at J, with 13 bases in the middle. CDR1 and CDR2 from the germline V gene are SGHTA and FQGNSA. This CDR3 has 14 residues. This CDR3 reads CASSFRLGANEQFF. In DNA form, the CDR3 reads TGTGCCAGCAGCTTTAGACTAGGAGCAAATGAGCAGTTCTTC.

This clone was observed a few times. CDR3 protein: CASSSIGGRGTEAFF. The CDR3 nucleotides are TGTGCCAGCAGTTCGATCGGGGGTCGGGGCACTGAAGCTTTCTTT. The genes are TRBV27 and TRBJ1-1; maybe TRBD1 (5 bases). The CDR3 has 15 amino acids. The germline CDR1 and CDR2 sequences are MNHEY and SMNVEV (reference sequence). The ends were cut back, 4 bases at V and 4 bases at J, with 16 bases in the middle.

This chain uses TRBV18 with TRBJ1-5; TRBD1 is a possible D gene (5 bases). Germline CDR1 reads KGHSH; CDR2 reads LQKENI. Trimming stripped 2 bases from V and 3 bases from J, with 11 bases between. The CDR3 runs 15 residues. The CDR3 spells CASSPSTALNQPQHF. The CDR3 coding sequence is TGTGCCAGCTCACCATCGACAGCACTCAATCAGCCCCAGCATTTT.

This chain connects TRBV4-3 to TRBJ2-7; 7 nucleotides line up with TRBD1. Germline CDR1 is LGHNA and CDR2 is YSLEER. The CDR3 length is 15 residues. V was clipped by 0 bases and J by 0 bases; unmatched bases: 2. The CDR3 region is CASSQEHRGSYEQYF. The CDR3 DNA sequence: TGCGCCAGCAGCCAAGAACACAGGGGCTCCTACGAGCAGTACTTC.

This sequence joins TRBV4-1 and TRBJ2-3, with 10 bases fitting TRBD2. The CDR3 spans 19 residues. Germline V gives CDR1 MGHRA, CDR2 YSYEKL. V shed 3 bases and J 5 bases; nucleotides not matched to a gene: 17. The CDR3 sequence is CASSQRPSKRGGEVDTQYF. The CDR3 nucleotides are TGCGCCAGCAGCCAGAGACCGTCCAAGCGGGGGGGCGAGGTAGATACGCAGTATTTT.

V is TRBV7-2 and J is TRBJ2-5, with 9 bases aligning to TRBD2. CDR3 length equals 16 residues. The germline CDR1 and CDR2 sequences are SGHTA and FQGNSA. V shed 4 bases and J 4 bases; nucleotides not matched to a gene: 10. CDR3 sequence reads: CASSSLRDSGGETQYF. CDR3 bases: TGTGCCAGCAGCTCCCTCCGGGATAGCGGGGGAGAGACCCAGTACTTC.

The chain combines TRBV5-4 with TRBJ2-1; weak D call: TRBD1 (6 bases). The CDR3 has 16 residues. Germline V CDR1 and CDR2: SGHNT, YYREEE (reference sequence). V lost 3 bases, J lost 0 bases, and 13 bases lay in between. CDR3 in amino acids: CASSSLGQSSYNEQFF. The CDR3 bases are TGTGCCAGCAGCTCCCTAGGACAGAGCTCCTACAATGAGCAGTTCTTC.

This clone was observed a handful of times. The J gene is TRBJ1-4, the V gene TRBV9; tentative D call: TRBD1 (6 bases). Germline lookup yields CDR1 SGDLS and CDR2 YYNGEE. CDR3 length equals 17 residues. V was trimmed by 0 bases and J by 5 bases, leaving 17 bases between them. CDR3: CASSVGGPTKGNEKLFF. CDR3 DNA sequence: TGTGCCAGCAGCGTAGGGGGGCCTACGAAGGGGAATGAAAAACTGTTTTTT.

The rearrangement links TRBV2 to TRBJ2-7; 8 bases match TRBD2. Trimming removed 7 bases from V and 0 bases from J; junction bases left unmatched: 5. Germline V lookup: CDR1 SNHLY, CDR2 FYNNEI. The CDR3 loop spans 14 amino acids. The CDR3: CASKAGEYSYEQYF. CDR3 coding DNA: TGTGCCAGCAAAGCGGGGGAATACTCCTACGAGCAGTACTTC.